The subject of this entry is one T cell receptor (beta chain). Its antigen remains unknown. This entry is derived from a study of response to subunit inactivated influenza vaccine. One entry per CDR3 protein, called by TCRdb with MiXCR from the RT-PCR reads. The sample has 550,000 to 800,000 distinct CDR3 sequences, roughly 14% seen once. V trimming: 1 base; J trimming: 3 bases; junction bases outside the gene matches: 2. Per the germline V gene, CDR1 is MDHEN and CDR2 is SYDVKM. The CDR3 loop spans 15 amino acids. The study's findings and limits: Authors suggested few new T cells are recruited by each seasonal influenza vaccination.

The receptor was derived from a man aged 45-60 years who received an inactivated influenza vaccine. This rearrangement joins TRBV28 to TRBJ2-7; 11 nucleotides match TRBD2. The sample was PBMCs from blood, taken 11 to 12 days after vaccination. This chain's CDR3 is CASSLSLAGGYEQYF. Here the CDR3 DNA reads TGTGCCAGCAGTTTATCCCTAGCGGGAGGCTACGAGCAGTACTTC.